The clone carrying this T cell receptor (beta chain) has just one count. The data were taken from a study of shared clonotypes between healthy human individuals. Deletions cut 0 bases from V and 5 bases from J, with 8 bases between. The germline gives CDR1 LNHNV, CDR2 YYDKDF (reference sequence). The CDR3 is 14 residues long. Sorted subsets were amplified in replicate PCRs using 200 ng DNA, around 30,000 T cell genomes. Assay used: immunoSEQ multiplex PCR; TCRdb lists only in-frame clones, some missing. The table has about 1.1 million clones, 60% to 80% seen once. The chain carries TRBV15 and TRBJ1-3; D not certain. Sequenced input: memory CD4+ T cells from PBMCs. As for subset: CD45RA-negative fraction. The receptor was derived from a man younger than 30 in good health. Some clones in this sample may be carry-over from other donors' samples. CDR3 in DNA: TGTGCCACCAGCAGAGACGCCGGAAGAAACACCATATATTTT. It translates to CATSRDAGRNTIYF.